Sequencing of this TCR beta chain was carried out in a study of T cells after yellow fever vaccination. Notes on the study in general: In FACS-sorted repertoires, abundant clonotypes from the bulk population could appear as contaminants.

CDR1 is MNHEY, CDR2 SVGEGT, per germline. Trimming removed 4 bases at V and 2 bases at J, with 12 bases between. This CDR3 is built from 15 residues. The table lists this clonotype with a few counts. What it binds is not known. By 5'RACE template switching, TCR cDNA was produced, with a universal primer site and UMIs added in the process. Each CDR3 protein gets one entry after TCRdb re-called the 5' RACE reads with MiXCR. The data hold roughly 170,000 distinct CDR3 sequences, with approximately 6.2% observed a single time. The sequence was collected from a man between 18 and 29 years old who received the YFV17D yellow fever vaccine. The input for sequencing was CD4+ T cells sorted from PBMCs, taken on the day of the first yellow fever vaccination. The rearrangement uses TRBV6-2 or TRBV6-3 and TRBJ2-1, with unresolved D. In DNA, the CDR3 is TGTGCCAGCAGTTCTACCAGGACCGCCTACAATGAGCAGTTCTTC. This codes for CASSSTRTAYNEQFF.